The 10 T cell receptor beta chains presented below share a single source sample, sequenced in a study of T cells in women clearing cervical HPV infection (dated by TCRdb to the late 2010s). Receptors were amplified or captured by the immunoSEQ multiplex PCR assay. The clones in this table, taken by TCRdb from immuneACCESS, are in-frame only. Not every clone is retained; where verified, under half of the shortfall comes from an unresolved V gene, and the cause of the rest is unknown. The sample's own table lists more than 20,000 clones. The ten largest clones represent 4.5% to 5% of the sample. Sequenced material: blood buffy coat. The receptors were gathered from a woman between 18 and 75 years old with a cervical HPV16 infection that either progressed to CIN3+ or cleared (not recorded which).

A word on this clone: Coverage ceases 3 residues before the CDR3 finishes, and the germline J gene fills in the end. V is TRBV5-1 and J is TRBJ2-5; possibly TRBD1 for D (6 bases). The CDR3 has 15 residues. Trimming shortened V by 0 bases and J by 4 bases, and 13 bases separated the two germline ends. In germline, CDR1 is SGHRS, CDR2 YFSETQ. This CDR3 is CASSLGDTVGETQYF. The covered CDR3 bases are TGCGCCAGCAGCTTGGGGGACACGGTAGGAGAGACC.

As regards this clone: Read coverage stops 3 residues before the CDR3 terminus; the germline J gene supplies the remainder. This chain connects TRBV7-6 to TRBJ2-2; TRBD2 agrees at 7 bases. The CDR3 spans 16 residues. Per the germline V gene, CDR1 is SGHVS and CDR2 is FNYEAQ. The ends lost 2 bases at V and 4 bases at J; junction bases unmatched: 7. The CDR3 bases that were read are TGTGCCAGCAGCTTACTTCTGGGGGGGGGCACCGGGGAG. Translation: CASSLLLGGGTGE. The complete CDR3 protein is CASSLLLGGGTGELFF.

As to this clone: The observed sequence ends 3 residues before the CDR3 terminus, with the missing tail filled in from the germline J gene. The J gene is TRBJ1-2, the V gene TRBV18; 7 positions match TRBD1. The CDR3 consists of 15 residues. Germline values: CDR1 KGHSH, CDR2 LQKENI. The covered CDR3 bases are TGTGCCAGCTCACCAGAGACAGGGATCCCCTACGAC. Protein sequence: CASSPETGIPYD. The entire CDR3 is CASSPETGIPYDYTF.

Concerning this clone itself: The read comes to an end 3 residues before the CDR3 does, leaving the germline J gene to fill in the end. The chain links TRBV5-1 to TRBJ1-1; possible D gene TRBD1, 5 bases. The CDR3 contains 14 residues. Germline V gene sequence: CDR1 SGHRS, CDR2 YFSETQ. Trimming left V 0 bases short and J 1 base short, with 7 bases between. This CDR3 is CASSLGDRNTEAFF. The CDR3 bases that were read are TGCGCCAGCAGCTTGGGAGACAGGAACACTGAA.

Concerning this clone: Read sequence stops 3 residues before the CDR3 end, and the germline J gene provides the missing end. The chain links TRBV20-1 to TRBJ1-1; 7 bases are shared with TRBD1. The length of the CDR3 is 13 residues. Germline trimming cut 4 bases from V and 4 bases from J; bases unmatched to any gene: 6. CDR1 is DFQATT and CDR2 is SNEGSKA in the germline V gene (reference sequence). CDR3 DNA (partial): TGCAGTGCTACCTCGCAGGGGGGCACTGAA. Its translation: CSATSQGGTE. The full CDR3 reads CSATSQGGTEAFF.

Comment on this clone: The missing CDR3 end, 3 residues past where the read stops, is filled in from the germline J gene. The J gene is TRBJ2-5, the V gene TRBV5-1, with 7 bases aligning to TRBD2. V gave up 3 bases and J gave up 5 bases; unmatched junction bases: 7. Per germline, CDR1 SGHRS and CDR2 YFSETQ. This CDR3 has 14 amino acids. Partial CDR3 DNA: TGCGCCAGCAGCTCCAGGGTGGGGGGGGAGACC. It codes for CASSSRVGGET. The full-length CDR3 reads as CASSSRVGGETQYF.

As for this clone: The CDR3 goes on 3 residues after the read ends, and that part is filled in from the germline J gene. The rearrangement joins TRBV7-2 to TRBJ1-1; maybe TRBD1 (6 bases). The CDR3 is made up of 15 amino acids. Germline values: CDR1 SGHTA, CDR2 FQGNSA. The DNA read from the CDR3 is TGTGCCAGCAGCTTAGGATCAGGGGAAGACTCAGGA. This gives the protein CASSLGSGEDSG. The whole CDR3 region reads CASSLGSGEDSGAFF.

Partial CDR3 DNA: TGTGCCAGCTCACCGGTCTGGGCACAGAACACTGAA. Amino acid sequence: CASSPVWAQNTE. The complete CDR3 sequence is CASSPVWAQNTEAFF. This chain uses TRBV18 with TRBJ1-1; D remains unclear. The read gets to within 3 residues of the CDR3 end, and the germline J gene fills in the rest. Trimming left V 3 bases short and J 1 base short, with 12 bases between. Germline V gene sequence: CDR1 KGHSH, CDR2 LQKENI. The CDR3 covers 15 residues.

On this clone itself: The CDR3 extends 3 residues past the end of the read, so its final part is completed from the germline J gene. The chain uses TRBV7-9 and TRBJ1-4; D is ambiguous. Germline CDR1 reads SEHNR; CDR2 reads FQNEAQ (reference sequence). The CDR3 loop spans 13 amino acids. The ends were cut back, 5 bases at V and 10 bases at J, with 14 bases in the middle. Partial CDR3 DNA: TGTGCCAGCAGCCTCGACAAGGCCGGAAAA. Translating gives CASSLDKAGK. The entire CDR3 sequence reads CASSLDKAGKLFF.

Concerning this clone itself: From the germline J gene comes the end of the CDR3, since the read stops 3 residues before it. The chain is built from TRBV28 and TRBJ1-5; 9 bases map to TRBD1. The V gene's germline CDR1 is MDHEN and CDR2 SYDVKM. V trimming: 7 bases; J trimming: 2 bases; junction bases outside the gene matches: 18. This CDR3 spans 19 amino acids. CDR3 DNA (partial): TGTGCCAGCAAAGTGCGCGGGACAGGGAAGGGGTTTCGCAATCAGCCC. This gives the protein CASKVRGTGKGFRNQP. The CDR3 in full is CASKVRGTGKGFRNQPQHF.